The present T cell receptor beta chain was sequenced within a study of cytomegalovirus exposure and HLA in healthy donors. Study conclusions and caveats: When presence/absence was analysed, sequencing depth was taken to be roughly uniform across donors. In a later analysis, the majority of CMV-associated beta chains seemingly showed HLA restriction.

The sample holds a few counts of this clone. As yet, its antigen is unknown. The study ran its PCR with 60 Vbeta and 13 Jbeta primers. Sequencing used immunoSEQ multiplex PCR; TCRdb keeps in-frame clones, though not all of them. The data show more than 100,000 clones, 82% seen once. Per germline, CDR1 MNHNS and CDR2 SASEGT. The CDR3 spans 14 residues. V was clipped by 3 bases and J by 9 bases; unmatched bases: 8. The rearrangement links TRBV6-1 to TRBJ2-1, with TRBD1 matching over 7 bases. Sequences were obtained from PBMCs. The clonotype comes from a woman between 50 and 59 years old in good health and CMV-seropositive. The CDR3 loop is CASSDVTGSAEQFF. CDR3 sequence (DNA): TGTGCCAGCAGTGACGTGACAGGGTCTGCTGAGCAGTTCTTC.